Listed below are T cell receptor beta chains from one sample, sequenced in a study of monozygotic twins with inflammatory bowel disease. TCRdb re-called the 5' RACE reads and catalogs CDR3 proteins one per entry, DNA excluded. Its table records 350,000 to 400,000 distinct CDR3 sequences. Input material: blood. These TCRs come from a human donor with ulcerative colitis or Crohn's disease, or a healthy co-twin of an affected twin (not recorded which). Each CDR3 is given with its conserved first and last residue.

v_call,j_call,cdr3_length,cdr3_aa
TRBV24-1,TRBJ2-1,15,CATSDFLTVTNEQFF
TRBV5-1,TRBJ2-7,18,CASSQQTVGQPVAYEQYF
TRBV12-3/TRBV12-4,TRBJ1-5,16,CASSFGQIPSNQPQHF
TRBV12-3/TRBV12-4,TRBJ2-1,16,CASRASGTGISNEQFF
TRBV9,TRBJ2-1,15,CASSVASGGYNEQFF
TRBV28,TRBJ2-4,15,CASSLPNLAKNMQYF
TRBV4-2,TRBJ1-1,15,CASSQEGTGNAEAFF
TRBV15,TRBJ2-1,15,CATSRTGARLNEQFF
TRBV27,TRBJ2-3,16,CASSFSAGALTDTQYF
TRBV6-5,TRBJ1-4,13,CASSYARNEKLFF
TRBV4-3,TRBJ2-3,16,CANSQVDRGGTDTQYF
TRBV11-2,TRBJ2-5,15,CASSPDRPAGETQYF
TRBV19,TRBJ2-5,15,CASSETSGGRETQYF
TRBV30,TRBJ2-3,14,CAWSRGDFTDTQYF
TRBV5-6,TRBJ2-5,18,CASSLEGETVRYQETQYF
TRBV30,TRBJ2-6,13,CAWRSSGANVLTF
TRBV5-4,TRBJ1-5,19,CASSSSNLQGARGNQPQHF
TRBV2,TRBJ2-3,14,CASLRGRTTDTQYF
TRBV6-5,TRBJ2-2,17,CASSYGRLAGGSGELFF
TRBV7-2,TRBJ1-2,11,CASSSLRGYTF
TRBV4-3,TRBJ1-5,15,CASSQDRTSNQPQHF
TRBV27,TRBJ1-3,13,CASSLVIGNTIYF
TRBV5-6,TRBJ1-1,12,CASAVLSTEAFF
TRBV20-1,TRBJ2-7,16,CSAIGTSGDGLVEQYF
TRBV7-6,TRBJ2-2,14,CASRPGLNTGELFF
TRBV20-1,TRBJ2-3,15,CSATTSGLGTDTQYF
TRBV20-1,TRBJ2-1,16,CSARGLDLISYNEQFF
TRBV7-6,TRBJ2-3,16,CASSLRARLVTDTQYF
TRBV18,TRBJ2-1,12,CASSRDYNEQFF
TRBV7-8,TRBJ2-3,14,CASSLEGRGDTQYF
TRBV4-1,TRBJ1-1,21,CASSRIGVGDRTGIGNTEAFF
TRBV19,TRBJ2-2,14,CASSMPGQSGELFF
TRBV29-1,TRBJ2-7,14,CSVNMGARSYEQYF
TRBV5-1,TRBJ2-3,16,CASSLGIDTSTDTQYF
TRBV4-3,TRBJ1-2,14,CASSTGGRSYGYTF
TRBV24-1,TRBJ2-3,16,CATSWDNYSSTDTQYF
TRBV4-3,TRBJ2-6,18,CASSQGGLAGGGANVLTF
TRBV6-1,TRBJ1-6,16,CASTPSWGDEQFTLHF
TRBV12-3/TRBV12-4,TRBJ2-7,13,CASSWGGTYEQYF
TRBV2,TRBJ2-3,15,CASSGTWVATDTQYF
TRBV12-3/TRBV12-4,TRBJ2-3,15,CASRTLRGRTDTQYF
TRBV29-1,TRBJ2-5,12,CSVRDRQETQYF
TRBV18,TRBJ2-2,19,CASSPFKGQGYRNTGELFF
TRBV7-2,TRBJ2-6,18,CASSLAGGRISGANVLTF
TRBV18,TRBJ1-1,16,CASSPLNRGHNTEAFF
TRBV5-1,TRBJ2-2,15,CASIPGALPTGELFF
TRBV4-1,TRBJ2-2,15,CASSHPLRGTGELFF
TRBV7-2,TRBJ2-3,14,CASSLEAGTDTQYF
TRBV20-1,TRBJ2-3,11,CSAKAPDTQYF
TRBV5-1,TRBJ2-2,16,CASSSEGRMNTGELFF
TRBV12-3/TRBV12-4,TRBJ2-7,14,CASRGQGRFYEQYF
TRBV11-1,TRBJ2-5,18,CASSPRLVDRGSGETQYF
TRBV19,TRBJ1-5,16,CASKGFTGGSNQPQHF
TRBV9,TRBJ2-5,15,CASSRDGKYQETQYF
TRBV7-9,TRBJ2-1,14,CASSFGLFYNEQFF
TRBV2,TRBJ2-7,14,CASTDSPSTYEQYF
TRBV20-1,TRBJ2-7,15,CSARVRDRVTNEQYF
TRBV5-1,TRBJ2-7,16,CASSPKGQGASYEQYF
TRBV5-1,TRBJ1-3,15,CASRGTGYAGNTIYF
TRBV30,TRBJ2-7,12,CAWSVGGGEQYF